Included here is one TCR beta chain sequence, with context. Its antigen remains unidentified. The sample carries other DNA sequences with the same CDR3. Vbeta (60) and Jbeta (13) primers were used in the PCR. Assay: immunoSEQ multiplex PCR; the TCRdb copy retains only in-frame clones and omits some. The sample lists around 140,000 clones; roughly 77% were seen once. The V gene lost 0 bases and the J gene lost 3 bases, with 6 bases spanning the gap. In germline, CDR1 is SGHNT, CDR2 YYREEE (reference sequence). The CDR3 is 13 residues long. The sample belongs to a study of cytomegalovirus exposure and HLA in healthy donors. Broader study findings: A later analysis reported that several of the most significant clusters appeared to be linked to common viral pathogens, among them Epstein-Barr virus. What TCR beta sequences reportedly achieved was accurate prediction of HLA-A and HLA-B alleles in most subjects. In vitro data verified a few CMV-associated chains as specific for CMV antigens. Later on, a genetic analysis was performed. It linked a missense variant in DCLRE1C with V- and J-gene trimming of TCR beta.

V usage is TRBV5-4 and J usage is TRBJ1-1; D may be TRBD1 (5 bases). The source material was PBMCs. The sequence was collected from a man aged 40-49 years in good health and CMV-seronegative. In nucleotides, the CDR3 is TGTGCCAGCAGCTTGGTAGGGGACACTGAAGCTTTCTTT. This codes for CASSLVGDTEAFF.